This T cell receptor (beta chain) was observed in a study of radiation and T cells in renal cell carcinoma. Findings and limits, study-wide: In blood, top tumor clones expanded by 2 weeks, shrinking by 4.

The time point was: blood 4 weeks post-SBRT, at nephrectomy. Treatment defined: 15 Gy SBRT to primary tumor, nephrectomy 4 weeks later. Nephrectomy followed 15 Gy stereotactic body radiation by 4 weeks. After SBRT, blood was collected at 2 and 4 weeks, plus baseline. This renal cell carcinoma was of the clear cell type. The data were produced by immunoSEQ multiplex PCR, yet TCRdb's version contains in-frame clones alone and is incomplete. The repertoire holds about 170,000 clones, with about 88% as singletons. The length of the CDR3 is 13 residues. Trimming left V 5 bases short and J 4 bases short, with 11 bases between. The germline gives CDR1 LNHDA, CDR2 SQIVND (reference sequence). A note on this clone: Its specificity is not known.

This TCR derives from a woman in her 50s with renal cell carcinoma. This sample comprised blood, obtained from a patient whose treatment included radiotherapy and nephrectomy. V and J are TRBV19 and TRBJ1-2; D remains ambiguous. The CDR3 spells CASSSASSYGYTF. The CDR3 DNA follows: TGTGCCAGTAGTTCAGCTTCCAGCTATGGCTACACCTTC.